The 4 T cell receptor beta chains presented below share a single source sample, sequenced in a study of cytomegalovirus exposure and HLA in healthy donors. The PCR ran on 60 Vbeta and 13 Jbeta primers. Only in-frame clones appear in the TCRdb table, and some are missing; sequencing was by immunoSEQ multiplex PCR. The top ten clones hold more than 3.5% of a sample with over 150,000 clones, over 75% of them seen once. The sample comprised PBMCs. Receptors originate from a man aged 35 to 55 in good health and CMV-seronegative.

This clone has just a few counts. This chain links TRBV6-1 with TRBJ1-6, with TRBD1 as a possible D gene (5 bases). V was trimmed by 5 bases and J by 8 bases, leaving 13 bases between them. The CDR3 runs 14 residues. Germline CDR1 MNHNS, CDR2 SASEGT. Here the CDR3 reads CASSSEGDHSPLHF. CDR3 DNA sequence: TGTGCCAGCAGTTCAGAAGGGGATCATTCACCCCTCCACTTT.

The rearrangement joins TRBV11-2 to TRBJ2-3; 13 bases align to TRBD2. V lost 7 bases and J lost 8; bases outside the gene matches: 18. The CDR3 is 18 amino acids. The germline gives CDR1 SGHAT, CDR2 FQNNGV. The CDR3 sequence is CASTRTSGGSRGLRTQYF. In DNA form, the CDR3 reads TGTGCCAGCACCCGGACTAGCGGGGGCTCTAGGGGGCTACGTACGCAGTATTTT. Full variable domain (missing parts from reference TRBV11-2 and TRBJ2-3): EAGVAQSPRYKIIEKRQSVAFWCNPISGHATLYWYQQILGQGPKLLIQFQNNGVVDDSQLPKDRFSAERLKGVDSTLKIQPAKLEDSAVYLCASTRTSGGSRGLRTQYFGPGTRLTVL.

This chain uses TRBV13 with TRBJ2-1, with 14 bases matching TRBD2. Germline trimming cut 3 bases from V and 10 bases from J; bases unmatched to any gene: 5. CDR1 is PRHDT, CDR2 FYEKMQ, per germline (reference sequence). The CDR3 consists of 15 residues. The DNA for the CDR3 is TGTGCCAGCAGCTTGACTAGCGGGGGGGGGCCGGAGCAGTTCTTC. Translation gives CASSLTSGGGPEQFF.

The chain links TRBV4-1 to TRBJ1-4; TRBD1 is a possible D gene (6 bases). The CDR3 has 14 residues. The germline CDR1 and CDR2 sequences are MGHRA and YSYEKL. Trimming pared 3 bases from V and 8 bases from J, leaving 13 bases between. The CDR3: CASSHPGVSEKLFF. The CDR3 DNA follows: TGCGCCAGCAGCCACCCAGGGGTTTCCGAAAAACTGTTTTTT.